Detailed here is one T cell receptor (beta chain). It has no known antigen specificity. No much larger clone exists at a distance of one base, and base qualities are not known. This specimen comes from a study of T cell responses to AZD1222 COVID-19 vaccine (dated by TCRdb to the early 2020s). Broadly, across the study: AZD1222 recipients whose second dose came at about 4 weeks and those whose second dose came at about 12 weeks were combined into one group, since spike-specific TCR depth and breadth did not differ between the two schedules. A total of 233 trial participants underwent TCR sequencing, of whom some 200 had received two doses of AZD1222 and 26 had received two doses of the MenACWY control vaccine. Enrollment into the trials was organized by age into subgroups of 18-55, 56-69 and 70-plus years, and those subgroups contained about 160, 30 and 59 TCR-sequenced participants, respectively. Overall results and qualifications from the work: Reportedly, close to half of the unique spike-specific TCRs recognized epitopes lying outside the regions that are mutated in the B.1.351 and B.1.1.7 variants. Vaccine-associated CD4 TCRs spanned the whole spike protein, with dominant responses in regions 160-218 and 743-854. In the small 56-69-year group, the increase in depth fell short of significance, most likely because of low power. Only six AZD1222 recipients were SARS-CoV-2 seropositive at baseline, limiting conclusions about previously exposed vaccinees. After two AZD1222 doses, spike-specific TCR breadth and depth were significantly higher than at day 0 and than in MenACWY recipients. Because no samples from the day 14 peak response were available, repertoires could be characterized only after the peak T cell response. Participants were mostly white British and included more females than males, and it was suggested by the authors that clonal diversity may have been underestimated.

The CDR3 regions of human TCRbeta chains were analyzed by immunosequencing. From the authors' description of their analysis: Repertoire TCRs were checked for matches against a reference library of SARS-CoV-2-specific TCRs that had been generated using the MIRA antigen-specificity platform. Breadth was defined as the fraction of unique TCRs that were SARS-CoV-2-associated, and depth was defined as the fraction of total T cells that were SARS-CoV-2-associated. Using the MIRA data, every spike-specific TCR was mapped to the spike region that the TCR reacted to and assigned to either a CD4 or a CD8 class. Log10-transformed breadth and depth values were compared by one-way ANOVA with Sidak's multiple comparisons tests. The clones in this table, taken by TCRdb from immuneACCESS, are in-frame only. Not every clone is retained; where verified, under half of the shortfall comes from an unresolved V gene, and the cause of the rest is unknown. V and J calls and clone size come straight from that table; D and trimming were deduced from the DNA. Counted in this sample were 150,000 or so clones; about nine tenths of them appeared once. Approximately 2% of the sample is in the top ten clones.

V is cut by 4 bases and J by 8 bases, and the space between the germline ends is 17 bases. The germline V gene (reference sequence) yields LNHNV for CDR1 and YYDKDF for CDR2. Its CDR3 holds 14 amino acids, cysteine through phenylalanine. The sequence is cut down to CDR3 DNA, 42 bases in frame from base 1. The meaning of the sample's time point label: baseline before first vaccination. The vaccinee samples were drawn from two UK trials, COV001 and COV002, one of which was a single-blind randomized controlled phase 2/3 trial testing AZD1222 (ChAdOx1 nCoV-19) in healthy adults. Trial participant PBMC samples were collected at day 0 and day 28 after the second dose for TCRbeta chain sequencing.

The origin of this receptor is an adult in good health. The chain was built from TRBV15 and TRBJ1-2; no confident D gene assignment can be made. The specimen comprised peripheral blood, sampled on day 0 of AZD1222 vaccination. For the CDR3, the sequence is CATSTRGTVRGYTF. The DNA reads as follows: TGTGCCACCAGCACCAGAGGTACAGTAAGGGGCTACACCTTC.